This is a list of T cell receptor beta chains from one sample in a study of T cell repertoires in cytomegalovirus infection. No antigen is known for these receptors. TCRdb reprocessed the reads via MiXCR and lists one record per CDR3 protein. Of about 340,000 distinct CDR3 sequences listed, approximately 32% are singletons. The sequencing here drew on cultured PBMCs, taken from culture after CMV antigen stimulation. The receptors come from a human donor in good health (CMV status not recorded). Some clones in this sample may be carry-over from other donors' samples. Each CDR3 is given with its conserved first and last residue. D genes are given only for firm matches. Where a row states a size, it is once, few, many or the class of an expanded clone; other rows omit it.

>TRBV4-1|few|-|TRBJ1-5|16
CASSQEVSGTNQPQHF
TGCGCCAGCAGCCAAGAGGTGAGCGGAACCAATCAGCCCCAGCATTTT
>TRBV4-1|-|-|TRBJ1-2|14
CASSQDEVNYGYTF
TGCGCCAGCAGCCAAGATGAGGTCAACTATGGCTACACCTTC
>TRBV28|few|-|TRBJ2-1|16
CASSPSGLSGTNEQFF
TGTGCCAGCAGCCCTTCCGGGCTATCGGGAACGAATGAGCAGTTCTTC
>TRBV10-3|-|-|TRBJ1-1|13
CAISDSLNTEAFF
TGTGCCATCAGTGACAGCTTGAACACTGAAGCTTTCTTT
>TRBV27|-|TRBD1|TRBJ2-7|13
CASSGQENYEQYF
TGTGCCAGCAGTGGACAGGAAAACTACGAGCAGTACTTC
>TRBV7-2|many|TRBD2|TRBJ2-7|19
CASSFGTGLAGRVSYEQYF
TGTGCCAGCAGCTTCGGCACGGGACTAGCGGGGAGAGTCTCCTACGAGCAGTACTTC
>TRBV12-3/TRBV12-4|-|TRBD1|TRBJ1-6|14
CASSQQGVVSPLHF
TGTGCCAGCAGTCAACAGGGGGTAGTTTCACCCCTCCACTTT
>TRBV18|-|TRBD1|TRBJ1-2|15
CASSPSRDRVHGYTF
TGTGCCAGCTCACCCTCCCGGGACAGGGTCCATGGCTACACCTTC
>TRBV7-2|many|-|TRBJ2-1|15
CASRPMGRVNNEQFF
TGTGCCAGTCGCCCTATGGGCAGAGTAAACAATGAGCAGTTCTTC
>TRBV7-9|few|TRBD2|TRBJ2-3|13
CASSSLAGRTQYF
TGTGCCAGCAGCTCCTTAGCGGGGCGGACGCAGTATTTT